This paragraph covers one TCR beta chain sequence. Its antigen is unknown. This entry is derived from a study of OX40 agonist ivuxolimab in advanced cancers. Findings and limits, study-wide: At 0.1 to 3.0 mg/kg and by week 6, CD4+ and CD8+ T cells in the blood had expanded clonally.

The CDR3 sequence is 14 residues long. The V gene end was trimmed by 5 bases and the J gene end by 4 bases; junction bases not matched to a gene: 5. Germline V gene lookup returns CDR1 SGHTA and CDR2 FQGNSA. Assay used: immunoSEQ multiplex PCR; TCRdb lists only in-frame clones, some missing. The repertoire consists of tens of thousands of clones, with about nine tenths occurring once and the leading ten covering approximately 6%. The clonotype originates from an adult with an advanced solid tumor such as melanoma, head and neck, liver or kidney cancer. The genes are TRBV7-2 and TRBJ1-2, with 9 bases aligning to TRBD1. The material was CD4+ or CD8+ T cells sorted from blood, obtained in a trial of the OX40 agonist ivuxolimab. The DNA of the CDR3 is TGTGCCAGCAGCCCCCCGGGACAGGGCTATGGCTACACCTTC. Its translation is CASSPPGQGYGYTF.